Included here is one T cell receptor (beta chain) sequence, with context. The entry originates in a study of control samples from healthy donors and cancer patients. Using immunoSEQ multiplex PCR, the repertoire was profiled, and TCRdb retains in-frame clones only, with some absent. The sample has around 130,000 clones, 89% seen once. The receptor was isolated from a man aged 45 to 65 in good health. What was sequenced was blood.

The CDR3: CASSDGQGGETQYF. The CDR3 nucleotides are TGTGCCAGCAGTGACGGACAGGGTGGGGAGACCCAGTACTTC. The chain has TRBV6-1 and TRBJ2-5; 8 bases map to TRBD1. This CDR3 contains 14 residues. Germline V gene data show CDR1 as MNHNS and CDR2 as SASEGT. The trim removed 3 bases at V and 5 bases at J, leaving 5 bases unmatched.